This TCR beta chain was profiled in a study of T cell responses to AZD1222 COVID-19 vaccine. Comments on this clone: What it binds is unknown.

Findings of the study overall: White British people made up most donors, females outnumbered males, and clonal diversity was possibly underestimated. It was only after the peak T cell response that any repertoires were sampled.

Germline V lookup: CDR1 MNHEY, CDR2 SVGAGI. Between the trimmed V and J ends, which lost 5 bases and 2 bases, there was a span of 10 bases. The CDR3 contains 14 residues. Using immunoSEQ multiplex PCR, the repertoire was profiled, and TCRdb retains in-frame clones only, with some absent. The sample records 95,000 to 120,000 clones, about 91% being singletons. The sample in question was peripheral blood, obtained 28 days after the second AZD1222 dose. This TCR was recovered from an adult who received the AZD1222 COVID-19 vaccine. This chain connects TRBV6-5 to TRBJ1-3; no definite D call. Here the CDR3 reads CASSLAGAGNTIYF. The CDR3, as DNA: TGTGCCAGCAGTCTGGCGGGAGCTGGAAACACCATATATTTT.